Below, 31 T cell receptor beta chains from the same sample are listed, as sequenced in a study of T cell responses to AZD1222 COVID-19 vaccine. The table came from immunoSEQ multiplex PCR; TCRdb's copy has only in-frame clones and leaves some out. This repertoire shows roughly 150,000 clones, 90% found once; its top ten account for about 5.9%. The input for sequencing was peripheral blood, taken 28 days after the second AZD1222 dose. The source is an adult who received the AZD1222 COVID-19 vaccine.

The chain employs TRBV19 and TRBJ2-7, with 8 nucleotides matching TRBD1. Unmatched junction bases numbered 2, after V lost 4 bases and J lost 6 bases. The CDR3 consists of 12 residues. Per the germline V gene, CDR1 is LNHDA and CDR2 is SQIVND (reference sequence). The DNA of the CDR3 is TGTGCCAGTAGTAGGACAGGGATCGAGCAGTACTTC. This encodes CASSRTGIEQYF. Supplemented by reference TRBV19 and TRBJ2-7, the full variable domain reads DGGITQSPKYLFRKEGQNVTLSCEQNLNHDAMYWYRQDPGQGLRLIYYSQIVNDFQKGDIAEGYSVSREKKESFPLTVTSAQKNPTAFYLCASSRTGIEQYFGPGTRLTVT.

J is TRBJ1-2 and V is TRBV6-5, with D uncertain. The V end lost 5 bases, the J end lost 5 bases, and 9 bases lay between the germline ends. CDR1 and CDR2 (germline): MNHEY, SVGAGI. The CDR3 is made up of 12 amino acids. CDR3 in amino acids: CASSPQGYGYTF. CDR3 DNA: TGTGCCAGCAGTCCTCAAGGGTATGGCTACACCTTC.

The V and J genes are TRBV28 and TRBJ1-5; 7 nucleotides agree with TRBD1. V dropped 2 bases and J dropped 7; count of bases not matched to a gene: 8. CDR3 length equals 15 residues. Germline V gene data show CDR1 as MDHEN and CDR2 as SYDVKM. CDR3 DNA sequence: TGTGCCAGCAGTTTAGAGGGGGCCGGACGGCAGCCCCAGCATTTT. This gives the protein CASSLEGAGRQPQHF.

The chain combines TRBV19 with TRBJ1-1; tentative D call: TRBD1 (6 bases). Trimming pared 4 bases from V and 1 base from J, leaving 16 bases between. CDR1 and CDR2 (germline): LNHDA, SQIVND (reference sequence). This CDR3 comprises 16 residues. The CDR3 nucleotides read TGTGCCAGTAGTACATCAGGGGTCATTAGGAACACTGAAGCTTTCTTT. Protein product: CASSTSGVIRNTEAFF.

The genes are TRBV19 and TRBJ2-3; D gene uncertain. Per germline, CDR1 LNHDA and CDR2 SQIVND (reference sequence). V lost 3 bases and J 5 bases, leaving 9 bases between the germline ends. This CDR3 is built from 13 residues. The CDR3 loop is CASSIGAVDTQYF. The CDR3 region has the DNA TGTGCCAGTAGTATCGGAGCAGTAGATACGCAGTATTTT.

This chain uses TRBV2 with TRBJ1-2, with 8 bases identical to TRBD1. Germline V gives CDR1 SNHLY, CDR2 FYNNEI. With V trimmed by 6 bases and J by 8 bases, 8 bases remained unmatched. The CDR3 runs to 13 residues. The CDR3 nucleotides are TGTGCCAGCAGAACGGGACAGGTCGACGGCTACACCTTC. Translated, it gives CASRTGQVDGYTF.

The V and J genes are TRBV7-2 and TRBJ2-1; TRBD2 matches at 7 bases. Unmatched junction bases numbered 4, after V lost 5 bases and J lost 0 bases. Looked up from germline, CDR1 is SGHTA and CDR2 is FQGNSA. This CDR3 has 15 amino acids. The CDR3 loop reads CASSPRTSSYNEQFF. Here the CDR3 DNA reads TGTGCCAGCAGCCCACGGACTAGCTCCTACAATGAGCAGTTCTTC. The whole variable domain, remainder taken from reference TRBV7-2 and TRBJ2-1, is GAGVSQSPSNKVTEKGKDVELRCDPISGHTALYWYRQSLGQGLEFLIYFQGNSAPDKSGLPSDRFSAERTGGSVSTLTIQRTQQEDSAVYLCASSPRTSSYNEQFFGPGTRLTVL.

Comment on this clone: The identical CDR3 is also encoded by other nucleotide sequences in the sample. The chain recombines TRBV18 with TRBJ1-5, with 8 nucleotides matching TRBD1. V shed 2 bases, J shed 4 bases, and the junction held 4 bases outside the gene matches. The CDR3 runs 15 residues. The V gene's germline CDR1 is KGHSH and CDR2 LQKENI. CDR3 amino acids: CASSPGQGGNQPQHF. In DNA, the CDR3 is TGTGCCAGCTCACCAGGACAGGGCGGGAATCAGCCCCAGCATTTT.

This clone was counted only a few times. This chain joins TRBV10-3 and TRBJ1-2; no reliable D call. CDR3 size: 15 residues. Germline CDR1 ENHRY, CDR2 SYGVKD. V was cut by 4 bases and J by 4 bases, with 16 bases left in between. CDR3 protein: CAISADGRTAYGYTF. CDR3 nucleotide sequence: TGTGCCATCAGTGCAGATGGAAGGACCGCCTATGGCTACACCTTC.

The chain links TRBV4-3 to TRBJ2-2, with 11 bases that match TRBD2. The CDR3 is 18 amino acids. Germline loops: CDR1 LGHNA, CDR2 YSLEER. V lost 2 bases, J lost 2 bases, and 7 bases stayed unmatched. The chain's CDR3 is CASSQMTSGDYNTGELFF. CDR3 nucleotides: TGCGCCAGCAGCCAAATGACTAGCGGGGACTATAACACCGGGGAGCTGTTTTTT.

The chain recombines TRBV4-2 with TRBJ1-6; 7 bases are a match to TRBD1. The germline V gene has CDR1 LGHNA and CDR2 YNFKEQ. The length of the CDR3 is 15 residues. J gave up 8 bases and V 0 bases, and 4 bases lay outside the gene matches. CDR3 coding DNA: TGTGCCAGCAGCCAAGAGACAGGGAGGGATTCACCCCTCCACTTT. Its protein product is CASSQETGRDSPLHF.

The V gene is TRBV5-1, the J gene TRBJ2-1, with TRBD2 matching 8 bases. The CDR3 contains 14 residues. Trimming at V came to 0 bases and at J to 7 bases, leaving 3 bases not matched to a gene. Germline lookup yields CDR1 SGHRS and CDR2 YFSETQ. CDR3 bases: TGCGCCAGCAGCTTGGCGGGGGGGCGAAATGAGCAGTTCTTC. The encoded protein is CASSLAGGRNEQFF.

The rearrangement joins TRBV7-2 to TRBJ2-5, with TRBD1 as a possible D gene (5 bases). Germline loops: CDR1 SGHTA, CDR2 FQGNSA. CDR3 length: 14 residues. V lost 2 bases, J lost 7 bases, and 14 bases lay in between. The CDR3 sequence: CASSLNYQGGTQYF. In DNA form, the CDR3 reads TGTGCCAGCAGCTTAAATTATCAGGGTGGGACCCAGTACTTC.

J is TRBJ2-2 and V is TRBV29-1, with no clear D. Looked up from germline, CDR1 is SQVTM and CDR2 is ANQGSEA. The CDR3 contains 13 residues. Deletions cut 5 bases from V and 5 bases from J, with 12 bases between. The CDR3 DNA sequence: TGCAGCGTTAGTCACGGGCCGACCGGGGAGCTGTTTTTT. This translates into CSVSHGPTGELFF.

V is TRBV4-2 and J is TRBJ1-2, with D perhaps matching TRBD1 (5 bases). V was pared by 1 base and J by 2 bases, with 14 bases between. Germline CDR1 LGHNA, CDR2 YNFKEQ. This CDR3 is 16 amino acids long. CDR3 nucleotides: TGTGCCAGCAGCCAAGGGGAAGCGGGACGGAACTATGGCTACACCTTC. Its translation: CASSQGEAGRNYGYTF.

The CDR3 nucleotides read TGTGCCAGCAGGTCCGGGACAGGGGTGCCGACCCAGCATTTT. It encodes CASRSGTGVPTQHF. The V call is TRBV6-5, the J call TRBJ1-5; TRBD1 matches at 10 bases. This CDR3 spans 14 amino acids. Germline-derived CDR1 and CDR2 are MNHEY and SVGAGI. After removal of 6 bases from V and 11 bases from J, the junction contained 10 bases not matched to a gene.

V and J are TRBV27 and TRBJ2-1; tentatively, D is TRBD2 (6 bases). Germline V lookup: CDR1 MNHEY, CDR2 SMNVEV (reference sequence). This CDR3 comprises 13 residues. V was shortened by 8 bases and J by 6 bases, with 14 bases between the two germline ends. CDR3 sequence: CASGRDSINEQFF. The CDR3 DNA sequence: TGTGCCAGCGGCCGGGACTCGATCAATGAGCAGTTCTTC.

This clone was picked up one time. The genes are TRBV10-3 and TRBJ1-1; 8 bases align to TRBD1. The germline gives CDR1 ENHRY, CDR2 SYGVKD. The CDR3 consists of 15 residues. V trimming: 4 bases; J trimming: 0 bases; junction bases outside the gene matches: 4. CDR3 sequence reads: CAISGDRGMNTEAFF. In nucleotides, the CDR3 is TGTGCCATCAGTGGTGACAGGGGTATGAACACTGAAGCTTTCTTT.

V gene TRBV18 combines with J gene TRBJ2-2, with D tentatively TRBD2 (5 bases). The CDR3 sequence is 17 residues long. V dropped 6 bases and J dropped 0 bases, with 17 bases sitting between them. CDR1 and CDR2 (germline): KGHSH, LQKENI. DNA for the CDR3: TGTGCCAGCTCCCCTACTAGGACGGCAGCGAACACCGGGGAGCTGTTTTTT. Translating gives CASSPTRTAANTGELFF.

CDR3 nucleotide sequence: TGTGCCAGCAGCTTAGGGGAACTATCCCTCTCTGGAAACACCATATATTTT. Encoded protein: CASSLGELSLSGNTIYF. This rearrangement joins TRBV7-2 to TRBJ1-3; D call uncertain. In germline, CDR1 is SGHTA, CDR2 FQGNSA. The CDR3 sequence is 17 residues long. Trimming left V 1 base short and J 0 bases short, with 13 bases between.

The rearrangement uses TRBV2 and TRBJ2-1, with 7 nucleotides matching TRBD2. The germline V gene has CDR1 SNHLY and CDR2 FYNNEI. With 5 bases clipped from V and 1 base from J, the junction kept 8 bases outside the gene matches. This CDR3 region has 16 residues. The CDR3 sequence: CASSSLASRSYNEQFF. Written as DNA, the CDR3 is TGTGCCAGCAGTTCACTAGCGAGTCGGTCCTACAATGAGCAGTTCTTC.

The chain carries TRBV7-3 and TRBJ2-5; 10 bases agree with TRBD1. Germline CDR1 SGHTA, CDR2 FQGTGA. The CDR3 covers 17 residues. Trimming took 6 bases from V and 5 from J; bases not matched to a gene: 15. CDR3 in DNA: TGTGCCAGCAGGCGCACGCGGAGACAGGGGGCTTGGGAGACCCAGTACTTC. It translates to CASRRTRRQGAWETQYF.

The chain recombines TRBV19 with TRBJ2-2; the D is unclear. Trimming cost V 1 base and J 0 bases, with 9 bases left between them. The CDR3 extends over 16 amino acids. CDR1 and CDR2 (germline): LNHDA, SQIVND (reference sequence). CDR3 amino acids: CASSIGDPPNTGELFF. CDR3 nucleotides: TGTGCCAGTAGTATAGGAGATCCGCCGAACACCGGGGAGCTGTTTTTT.

The chain recombines TRBV6-5 with TRBJ1-6, with TRBD1 matching 9 bases. The CDR3 runs 15 residues. V lost 5 bases to trimming and J lost 7 bases; unmatched junction nucleotides: 6. Germline V gene sequence: CDR1 MNHEY, CDR2 SVGAGI. CDR3 loop: CASSRSGTGNSPLHF. The CDR3 nucleotides are TGTGCCAGCAGTCGCTCCGGGACAGGGAATTCACCCCTCCACTTT.

V gene TRBV27 combines with J gene TRBJ2-1; 9 bases line up with TRBD2. Germline lookup yields CDR1 MNHEY and CDR2 SMNVEV (reference sequence). The length of the CDR3 is 16 residues. Trimming took 1 base from V and 3 from J; bases not matched to a gene: 4. The CDR3 sequence: CASSLWVTSGYNEQFF. In DNA form, the CDR3 reads TGTGCCAGCAGTTTATGGGTGACTAGCGGCTACAATGAGCAGTTCTTC.

The V and J genes are TRBV7-2 and TRBJ1-4, with unresolved D. Germline loops: CDR1 SGHTA, CDR2 FQGNSA. The CDR3 is made up of 14 amino acids. Trimming took 5 bases from V and 5 from J, leaving 12 bases between them. CDR3 loop: CASSLLGRNEKLFF. CDR3 in DNA: TGTGCCAGCAGCCTGTTGGGCCGAAATGAAAAACTGTTTTTT.

V usage is TRBV13 and J usage is TRBJ1-2, with 10 bases that match TRBD1. The CDR3 runs to 12 residues. Germline CDR1 reads PRHDT; CDR2 reads FYEKMQ (reference sequence). Trimming cost V 8 bases and J 14 bases; bases outside gene matches: 11. The CDR3 coding sequence is TGTGCCAGCGGCTCCGGACAGGGGGAATTAACCTTC. Translated, it gives CASGSGQGELTF.

This chain links TRBV19 with TRBJ2-7, with 10 bases lining up with TRBD1. The germline CDR1 and CDR2 sequences are LNHDA and SQIVND (reference sequence). This CDR3 is built from 15 residues. J lost 4 bases, V lost 3 bases, and 6 bases had no gene match. The CDR3 region has the DNA TGTGCCAGTAGTATCAACCGGGACAGGGGTTACGAGCAGTACTTC. It codes for CASSINRDRGYEQYF.

The V and J genes are TRBV15 and TRBJ1-1; tentative D call: TRBD1 (5 bases). V was pared by 0 bases and J by 5 bases, with 10 bases between. This CDR3 has 14 amino acids. Per the germline V gene, CDR1 is LNHNV and CDR2 is YYDKDF (reference sequence). The CDR3 region is CATSRDRGWTEAFF. Here the CDR3 DNA reads TGTGCCACCAGCAGAGATCGGGGGTGGACTGAAGCTTTCTTT.

V and J are TRBV5-1 and TRBJ1-4, with a weak D call TRBD1 (5 bases). With 4 bases removed from V and 5 bases from J, the gap between germline ends came to 15 bases. The germline V gene encodes CDR1 SGHRS and CDR2 YFSETQ. CDR3 length: 15 residues. The CDR3 DNA sequence: TGCGCCAGCAGCCTACCGTTCCGGGGGAATGAAAAACTGTTTTTT. Encoded protein: CASSLPFRGNEKLFF.

V gene TRBV4-1 combines with J gene TRBJ1-2; 9 bases map to TRBD1. CDR3 length: 15 residues. Germline trimming cut 2 bases from V and 8 bases from J; bases unmatched to any gene: 9. Germline assignment: CDR1 MGHRA and CDR2 YSYEKL. The CDR3 nucleotides are TGCGCCAGCAGCCAAACCGGGACAGGGTTTGGCGGCTACACCTTC. Its protein is CASSQTGTGFGGYTF.